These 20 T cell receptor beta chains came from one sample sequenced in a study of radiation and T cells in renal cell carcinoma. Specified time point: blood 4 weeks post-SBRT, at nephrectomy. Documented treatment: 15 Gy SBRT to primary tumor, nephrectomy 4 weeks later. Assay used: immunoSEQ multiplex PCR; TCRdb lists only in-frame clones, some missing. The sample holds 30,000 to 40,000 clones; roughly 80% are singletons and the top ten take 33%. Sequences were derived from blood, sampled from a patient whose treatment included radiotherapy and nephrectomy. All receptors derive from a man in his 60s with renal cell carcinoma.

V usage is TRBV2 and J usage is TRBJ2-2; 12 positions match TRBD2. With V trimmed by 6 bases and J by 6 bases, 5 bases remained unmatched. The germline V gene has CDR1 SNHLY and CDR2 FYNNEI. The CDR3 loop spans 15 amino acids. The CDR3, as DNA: TGTGCCAGCAGGGTGACTAGCGGGAGTCCCGGGGAGCTGTTTTTT. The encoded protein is CASRVTSGSPGELFF.

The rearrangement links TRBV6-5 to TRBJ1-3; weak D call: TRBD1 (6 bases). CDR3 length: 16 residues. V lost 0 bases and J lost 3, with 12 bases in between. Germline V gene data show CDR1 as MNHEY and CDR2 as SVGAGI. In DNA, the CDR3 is TGTGCCAGCAGTTACTCGACCAGGGGAGGTGGAAACACCATATATTTT. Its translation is CASSYSTRGGGNTIYF.

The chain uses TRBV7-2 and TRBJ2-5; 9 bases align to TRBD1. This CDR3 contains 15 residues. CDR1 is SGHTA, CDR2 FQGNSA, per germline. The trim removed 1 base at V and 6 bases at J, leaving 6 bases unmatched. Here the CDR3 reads CASSLVGTGRQTQYF. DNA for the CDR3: TGTGCCAGCAGCTTAGTAGGGACAGGGAGGCAGACCCAGTACTTC.

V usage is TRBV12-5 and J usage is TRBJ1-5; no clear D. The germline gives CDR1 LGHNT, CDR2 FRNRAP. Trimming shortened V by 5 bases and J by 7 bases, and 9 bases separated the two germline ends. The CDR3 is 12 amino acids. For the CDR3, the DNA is TGTGCTAGTGGTCTCGCTGGCCAGCCCCAGCATTTT. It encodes CASGLAGQPQHF.

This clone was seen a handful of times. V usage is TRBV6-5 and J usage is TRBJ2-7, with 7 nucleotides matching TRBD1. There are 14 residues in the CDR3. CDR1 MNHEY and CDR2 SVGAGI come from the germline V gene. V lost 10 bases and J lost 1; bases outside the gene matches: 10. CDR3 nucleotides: TGTGCCACCGCGAGAGGGGGCGAGTCCTACGAGCAGTACTTC. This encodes CATARGGESYEQYF.

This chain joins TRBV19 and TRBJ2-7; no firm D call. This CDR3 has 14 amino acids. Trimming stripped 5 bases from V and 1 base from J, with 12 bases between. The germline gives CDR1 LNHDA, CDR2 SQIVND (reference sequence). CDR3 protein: CASSPRTVSYEQYF. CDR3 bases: TGTGCCAGTAGTCCTCGGACGGTTTCCTACGAGCAGTACTTC.

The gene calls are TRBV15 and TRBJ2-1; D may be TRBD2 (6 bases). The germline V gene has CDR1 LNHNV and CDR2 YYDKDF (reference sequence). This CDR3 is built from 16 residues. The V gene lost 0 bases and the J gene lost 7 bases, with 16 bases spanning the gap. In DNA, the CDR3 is TGTGCCACCAGCAGAGAATCGACTCACCGGGAGAATGAGCAGTTCTTC. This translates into CATSRESTHRENEQFF. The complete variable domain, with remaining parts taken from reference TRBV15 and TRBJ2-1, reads DAMVIQNPRYQVTQFGKPVTLSCSQTLNHNVMYWYQQKSSQAPKLLFHYYDKDFNNEADTPDNFQSRRPNTSFCFLDIRSPGLGDTAMYLCATSRESTHRENEQFFGPGTRLTVL.

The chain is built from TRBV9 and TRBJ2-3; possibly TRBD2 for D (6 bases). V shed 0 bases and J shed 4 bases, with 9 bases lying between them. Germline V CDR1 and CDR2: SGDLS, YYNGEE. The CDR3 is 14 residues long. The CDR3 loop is CASSVAGEADTQYF. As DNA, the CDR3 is TGTGCCAGCAGCGTAGCGGGAGAGGCAGATACGCAGTATTTT.

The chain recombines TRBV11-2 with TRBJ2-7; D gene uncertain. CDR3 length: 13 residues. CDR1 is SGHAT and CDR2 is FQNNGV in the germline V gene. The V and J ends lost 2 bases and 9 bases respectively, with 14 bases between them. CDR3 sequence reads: CASSLKGQGGQYF. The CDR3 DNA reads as TGTGCCAGCAGCTTAAAAGGCCAAGGCGGGCAGTACTTC.

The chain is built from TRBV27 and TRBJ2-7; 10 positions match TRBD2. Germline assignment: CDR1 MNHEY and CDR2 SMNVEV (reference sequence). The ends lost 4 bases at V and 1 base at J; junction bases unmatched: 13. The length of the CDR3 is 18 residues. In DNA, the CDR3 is TGTGCCAGCAGTTCACTTCACCTAGCGGGAGACTCATCCTACGAGCAGTACTTC. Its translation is CASSSLHLAGDSSYEQYF.

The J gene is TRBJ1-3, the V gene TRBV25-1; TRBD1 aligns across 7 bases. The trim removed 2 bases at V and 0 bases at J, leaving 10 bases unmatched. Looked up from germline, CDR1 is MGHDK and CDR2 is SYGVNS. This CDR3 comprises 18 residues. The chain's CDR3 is CASSERLRDRDSGNTIYF. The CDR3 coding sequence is TGTGCCAGCAGTGAACGACTCCGGGACAGAGACTCTGGAAACACCATATATTTT.

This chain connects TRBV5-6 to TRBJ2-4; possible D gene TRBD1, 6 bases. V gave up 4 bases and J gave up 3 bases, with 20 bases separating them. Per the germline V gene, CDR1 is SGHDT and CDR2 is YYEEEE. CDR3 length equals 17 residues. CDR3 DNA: TGTGCCAGCAGCAGCCGGGACAAAGCGGCGGGCAAAAACATTCAGTACTTC. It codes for CASSSRDKAAGKNIQYF.

The CDR3 reads CASSIQTGGGQPQHF. DNA for the CDR3: TGTGCCAGCAGCATCCAGACAGGGGGAGGTCAGCCCCAGCATTTT. The chain combines TRBV7-9 with TRBJ1-5; 9 bases map to TRBD1. With V trimmed by 5 bases and J by 6 bases, 8 bases remained unmatched. This CDR3 has 15 amino acids. CDR1 is SEHNR, CDR2 FQNEAQ, per germline (reference sequence).

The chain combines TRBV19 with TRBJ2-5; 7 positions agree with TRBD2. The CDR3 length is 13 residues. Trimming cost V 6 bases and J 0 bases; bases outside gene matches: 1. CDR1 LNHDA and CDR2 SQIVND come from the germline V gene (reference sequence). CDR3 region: CASSGRYQETQYF. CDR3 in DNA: TGTGCCAGTAGCGGGAGGTACCAAGAGACCCAGTACTTC.

The CDR3 reads CASSFDRLAALSLRDTQYF. CDR3 nucleotides: TGCGCCAGCAGCTTTGATCGACTAGCGGCCCTATCCCTAAGGGATACGCAGTATTTT. The chain links TRBV5-1 to TRBJ2-3; 9 bases line up with TRBD2. Germline CDR1 and CDR2: SGHRS and YFSETQ. The CDR3 loop spans 19 amino acids. Unmatched junction bases numbered 19, after V lost 2 bases and J lost 6 bases.

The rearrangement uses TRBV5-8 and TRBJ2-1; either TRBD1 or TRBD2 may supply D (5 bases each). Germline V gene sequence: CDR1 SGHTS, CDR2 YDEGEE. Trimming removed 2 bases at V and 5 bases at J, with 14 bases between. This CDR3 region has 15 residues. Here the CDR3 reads CASSLVPGSNNEQFF. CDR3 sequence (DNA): TGTGCCAGCAGCTTAGTTCCAGGGAGCAACAATGAGCAGTTCTTC.

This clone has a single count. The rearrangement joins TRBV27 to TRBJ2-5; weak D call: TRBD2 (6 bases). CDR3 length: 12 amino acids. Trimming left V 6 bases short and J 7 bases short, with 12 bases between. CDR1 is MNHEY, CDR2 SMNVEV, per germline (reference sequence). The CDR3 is CASSPQGGTQYF. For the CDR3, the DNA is TGTGCCAGCAGCCCCCAGGGAGGGACCCAGTACTTC.

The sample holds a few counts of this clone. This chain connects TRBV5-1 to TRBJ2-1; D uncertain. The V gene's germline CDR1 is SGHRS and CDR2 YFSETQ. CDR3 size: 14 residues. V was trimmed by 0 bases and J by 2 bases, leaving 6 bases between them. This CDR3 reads CASSLEATYNEQFF. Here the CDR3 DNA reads TGCGCCAGCAGCTTGGAGGCGACCTACAATGAGCAGTTCTTC.

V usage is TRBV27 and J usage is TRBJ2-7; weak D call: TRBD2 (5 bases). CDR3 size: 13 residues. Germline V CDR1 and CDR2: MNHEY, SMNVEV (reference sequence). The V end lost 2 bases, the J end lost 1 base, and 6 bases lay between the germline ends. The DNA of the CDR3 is TGTGCCAGCAGTTTAGCGGGTTCCTACGAGCAGTACTTC. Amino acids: CASSLAGSYEQYF.

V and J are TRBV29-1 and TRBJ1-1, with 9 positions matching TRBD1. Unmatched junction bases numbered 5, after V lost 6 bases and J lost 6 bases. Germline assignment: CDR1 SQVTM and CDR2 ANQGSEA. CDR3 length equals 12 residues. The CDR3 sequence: CSVDRGPSEAFF. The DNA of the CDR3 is TGCAGCGTGGACAGGGGCCCCTCTGAAGCTTTCTTT.